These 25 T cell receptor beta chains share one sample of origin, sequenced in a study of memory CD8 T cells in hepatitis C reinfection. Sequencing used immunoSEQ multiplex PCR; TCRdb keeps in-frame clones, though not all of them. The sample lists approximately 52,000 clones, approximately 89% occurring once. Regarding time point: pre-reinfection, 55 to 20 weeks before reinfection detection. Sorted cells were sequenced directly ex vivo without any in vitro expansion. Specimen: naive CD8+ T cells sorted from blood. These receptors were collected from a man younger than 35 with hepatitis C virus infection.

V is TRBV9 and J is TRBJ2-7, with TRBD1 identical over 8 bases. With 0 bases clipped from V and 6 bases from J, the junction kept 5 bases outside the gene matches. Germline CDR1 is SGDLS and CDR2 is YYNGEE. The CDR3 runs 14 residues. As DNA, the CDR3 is TGTGCCAGCAGCGTAGAAGGACAGGGCGCCGAGCAGTACTTC. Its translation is CASSVEGQGAEQYF.

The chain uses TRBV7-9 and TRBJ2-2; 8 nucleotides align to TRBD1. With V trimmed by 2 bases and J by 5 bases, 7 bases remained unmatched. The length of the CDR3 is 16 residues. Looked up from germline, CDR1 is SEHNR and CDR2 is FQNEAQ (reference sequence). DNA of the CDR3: TGTGCCAGCAGCTTACCGAGGACAGGGATGACCGGGGAGCTGTTTTTT. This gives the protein CASSLPRTGMTGELFF.

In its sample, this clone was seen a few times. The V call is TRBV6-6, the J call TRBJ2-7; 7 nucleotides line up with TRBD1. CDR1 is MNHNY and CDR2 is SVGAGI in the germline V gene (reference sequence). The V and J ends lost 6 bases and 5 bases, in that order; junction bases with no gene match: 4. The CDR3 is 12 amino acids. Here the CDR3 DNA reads TGTGCCAGCAGCACAGGGGTTAACGAGCAGTACTTC. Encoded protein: CASSTGVNEQYF.

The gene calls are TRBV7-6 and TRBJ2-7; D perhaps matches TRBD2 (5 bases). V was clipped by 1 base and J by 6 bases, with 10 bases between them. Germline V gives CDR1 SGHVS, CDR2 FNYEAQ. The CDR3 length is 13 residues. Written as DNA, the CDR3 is TGTGCCAGCAGCTTAGGGGAGAGTTTCGAGCAGTACGTC. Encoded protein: CASSLGESFEQYV.

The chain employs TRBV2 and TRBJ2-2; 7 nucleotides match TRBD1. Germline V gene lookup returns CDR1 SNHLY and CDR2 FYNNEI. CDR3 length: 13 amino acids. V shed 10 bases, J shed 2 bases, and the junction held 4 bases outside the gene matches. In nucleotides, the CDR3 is TGTGCCACCCGGGACAGAAACACCGGGGAGCTGTTTTTT. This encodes CATRDRNTGELFF. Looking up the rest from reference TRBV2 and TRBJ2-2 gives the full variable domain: EPEVTQTPSHQVTQMGQEVILRCVPISNHLYFYWYRQILGQKVEFLVSFYNNEISEKSEIFDDQFSVERPDGSNFTLKIRSTKLEDSAMYFCATRDRNTGELFFGEGSRLTVL.

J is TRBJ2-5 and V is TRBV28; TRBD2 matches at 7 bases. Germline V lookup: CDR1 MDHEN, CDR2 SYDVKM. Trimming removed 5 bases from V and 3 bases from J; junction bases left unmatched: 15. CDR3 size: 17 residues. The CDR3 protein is CASSLPGGGEAKETQYF. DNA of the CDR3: TGTGCCAGCAGTCTCCCTGGGGGGGGAGAGGCTAAAGAGACCCAGTACTTC.

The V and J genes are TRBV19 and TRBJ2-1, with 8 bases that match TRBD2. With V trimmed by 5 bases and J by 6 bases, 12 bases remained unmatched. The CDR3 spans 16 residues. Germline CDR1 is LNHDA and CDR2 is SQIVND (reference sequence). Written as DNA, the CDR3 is TGTGCCAGTAGTCCCCGGGACATGGCGGGAGGCAATGAGCAGTTCTTC. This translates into CASSPRDMAGGNEQFF.

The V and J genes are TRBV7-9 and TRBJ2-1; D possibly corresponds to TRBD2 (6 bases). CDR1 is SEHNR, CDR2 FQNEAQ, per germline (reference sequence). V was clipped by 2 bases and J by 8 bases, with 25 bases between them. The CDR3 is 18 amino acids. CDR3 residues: CASSLSSFPGVGGDEQFF. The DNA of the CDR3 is TGTGCCAGCAGCTTATCCTCCTTCCCGGGAGTAGGAGGCGATGAGCAGTTCTTC.

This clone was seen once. The CDR3 region is CASKRERGPSYEQYV. The CDR3 DNA sequence: TGTGCCAGCAAAAGGGAGCGGGGGCCATCCTACGAGCAGTACGTC. The chain recombines TRBV7-8 with TRBJ2-7; 8 bases line up with TRBD2. V lost 7 bases, J lost 1 base, and 9 bases stayed unmatched. The CDR3 is 15 residues long. Per germline, CDR1 SGHVS and CDR2 FQNEAQ.

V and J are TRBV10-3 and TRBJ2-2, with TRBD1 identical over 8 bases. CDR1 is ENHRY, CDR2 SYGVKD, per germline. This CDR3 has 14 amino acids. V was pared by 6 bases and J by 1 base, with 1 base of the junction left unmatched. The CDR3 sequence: CAIRGQENTGELFF. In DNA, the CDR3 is TGTGCCATCAGGGGACAGGAGAACACCGGGGAGCTGTTTTTT.

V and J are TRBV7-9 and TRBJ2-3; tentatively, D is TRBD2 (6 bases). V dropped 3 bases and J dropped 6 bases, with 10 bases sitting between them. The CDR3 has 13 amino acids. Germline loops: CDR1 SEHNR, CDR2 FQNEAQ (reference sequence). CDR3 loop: CASSFFGGDTQYF. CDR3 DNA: TGTGCCAGCAGCTTCTTTGGGGGGGATACGCAGTATTTT.

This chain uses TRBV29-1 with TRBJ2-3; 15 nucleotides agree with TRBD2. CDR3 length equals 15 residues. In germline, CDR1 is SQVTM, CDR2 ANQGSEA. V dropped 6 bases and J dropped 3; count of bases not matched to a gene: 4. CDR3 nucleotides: TGCAGCGTGGATGGACTAGCGGGGGGGACAGATACGCAGTATTTT. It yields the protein CSVDGLAGGTDTQYF.

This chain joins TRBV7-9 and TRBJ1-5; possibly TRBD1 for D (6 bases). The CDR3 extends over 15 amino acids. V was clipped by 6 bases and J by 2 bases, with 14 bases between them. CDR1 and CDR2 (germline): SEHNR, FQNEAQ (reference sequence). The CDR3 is CASSPTGGGNQPQHF. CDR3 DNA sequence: TGTGCCAGCAGTCCGACAGGAGGAGGCAATCAGCCCCAGCATTTT. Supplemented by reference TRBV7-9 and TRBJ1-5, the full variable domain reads DTGVSQNPRHKITKRGQNVTFRCDPISEHNRLYWYRQTLGQGPEFLTYFQNEAQLEKSRLLSDRFSAERPKGSFSTLEIQRTEQGDSAMYLCASSPTGGGNQPQHFGDGTRLSIL.

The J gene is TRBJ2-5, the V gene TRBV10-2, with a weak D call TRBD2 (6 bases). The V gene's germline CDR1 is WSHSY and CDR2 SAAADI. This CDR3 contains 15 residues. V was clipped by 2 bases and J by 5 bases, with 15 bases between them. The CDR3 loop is CASSEPGPRGETQYF. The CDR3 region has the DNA TGCGCCAGCAGTGAGCCGGGCCCCCGGGGGGAGACCCAGTACTTC.

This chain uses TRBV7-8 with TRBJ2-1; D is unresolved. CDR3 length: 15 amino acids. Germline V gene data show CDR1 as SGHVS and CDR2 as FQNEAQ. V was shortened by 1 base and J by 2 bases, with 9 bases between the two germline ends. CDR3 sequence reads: CASSLVAYTYNEQFF. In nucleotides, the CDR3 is TGTGCCAGCAGCTTAGTGGCTTATACCTACAATGAGCAGTTCTTC.

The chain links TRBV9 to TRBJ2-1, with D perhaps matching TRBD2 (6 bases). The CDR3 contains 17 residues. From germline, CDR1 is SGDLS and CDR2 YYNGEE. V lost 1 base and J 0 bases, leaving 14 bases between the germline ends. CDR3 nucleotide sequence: TGTGCCAGCAGCGTATACGGGGTCGGGAGCTCCTACAATGAGCAGTTCTTC. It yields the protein CASSVYGVGSSYNEQFF.

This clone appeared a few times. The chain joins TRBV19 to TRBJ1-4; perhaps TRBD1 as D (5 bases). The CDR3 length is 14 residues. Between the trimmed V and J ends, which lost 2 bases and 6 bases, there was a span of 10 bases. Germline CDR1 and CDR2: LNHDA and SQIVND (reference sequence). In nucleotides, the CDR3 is TGTGCCAGTAGTATATCCCTGACAGATGAAAAACTGTTTTTT. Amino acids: CASSISLTDEKLFF.

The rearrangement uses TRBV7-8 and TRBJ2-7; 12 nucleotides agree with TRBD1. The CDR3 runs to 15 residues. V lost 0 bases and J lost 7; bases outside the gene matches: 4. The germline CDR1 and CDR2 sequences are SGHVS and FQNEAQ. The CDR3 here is CASSLAGTGGAEQYF. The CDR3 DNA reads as TGTGCCAGCAGCTTAGCAGGGACAGGGGGCGCGGAGCAGTACTTC. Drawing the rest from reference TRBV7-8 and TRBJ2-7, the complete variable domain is GAGVSQSPRYKVAKRGQDVALRCDPISGHVSLFWYQQALGQGPEFLTYFQNEAQLDKSGLPSDRFFAERPEGSVSTLKIQRTQQEDSAVYLCASSLAGTGGAEQYFGPGTRLTVT.

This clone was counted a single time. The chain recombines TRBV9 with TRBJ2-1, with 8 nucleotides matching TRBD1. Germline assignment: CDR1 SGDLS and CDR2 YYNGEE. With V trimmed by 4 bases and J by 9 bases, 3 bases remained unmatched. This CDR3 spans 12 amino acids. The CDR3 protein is CASSSGGVEQFF. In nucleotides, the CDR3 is TGTGCCAGCAGCTCAGGGGGCGTTGAGCAGTTCTTC.

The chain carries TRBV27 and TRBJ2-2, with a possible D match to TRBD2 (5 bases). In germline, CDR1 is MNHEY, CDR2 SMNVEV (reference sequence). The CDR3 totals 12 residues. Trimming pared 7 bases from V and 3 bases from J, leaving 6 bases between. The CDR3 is CASKEDTGELFF. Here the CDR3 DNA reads TGTGCCAGCAAGGAGGACACCGGGGAGCTGTTTTTT.

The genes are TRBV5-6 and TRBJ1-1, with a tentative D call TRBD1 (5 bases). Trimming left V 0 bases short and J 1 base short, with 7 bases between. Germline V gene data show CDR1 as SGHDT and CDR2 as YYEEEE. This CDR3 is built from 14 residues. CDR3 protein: CASSLDRPNTEAFF. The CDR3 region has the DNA TGTGCCAGCAGCTTGGACAGGCCGAACACTGAAGCTTTCTTT.

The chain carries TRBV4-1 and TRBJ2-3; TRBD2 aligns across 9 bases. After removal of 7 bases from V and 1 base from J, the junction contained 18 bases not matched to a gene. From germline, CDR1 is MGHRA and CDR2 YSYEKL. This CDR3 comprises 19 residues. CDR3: CASTRGWVAGERGTDTQYF. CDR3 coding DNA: TGCGCCAGCACCAGGGGGTGGGTAGCGGGAGAGCGGGGCACAGATACGCAGTATTTT.

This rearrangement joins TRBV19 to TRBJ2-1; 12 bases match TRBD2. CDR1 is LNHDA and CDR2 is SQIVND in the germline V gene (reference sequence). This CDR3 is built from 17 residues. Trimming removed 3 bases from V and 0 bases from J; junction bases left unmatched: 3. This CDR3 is CASSITSGRSSYNEQFF. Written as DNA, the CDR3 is TGTGCCAGTAGTATCACTAGCGGGAGGAGCTCCTACAATGAGCAGTTCTTC.

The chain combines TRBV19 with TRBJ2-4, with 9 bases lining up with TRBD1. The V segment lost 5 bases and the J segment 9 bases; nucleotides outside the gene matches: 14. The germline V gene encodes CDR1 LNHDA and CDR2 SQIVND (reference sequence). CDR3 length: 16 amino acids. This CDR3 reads CASSVLSGQGKSIQYF. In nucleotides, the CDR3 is TGTGCCAGTAGTGTACTATCGGGACAGGGTAAGAGCATTCAGTACTTC. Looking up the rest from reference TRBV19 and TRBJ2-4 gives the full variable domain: DGGITQSPKYLFRKEGQNVTLSCEQNLNHDAMYWYRQDPGQGLRLIYYSQIVNDFQKGDIAEGYSVSREKKESFPLTVTSAQKNPTAFYLCASSVLSGQGKSIQYFGAGTRLSVL.

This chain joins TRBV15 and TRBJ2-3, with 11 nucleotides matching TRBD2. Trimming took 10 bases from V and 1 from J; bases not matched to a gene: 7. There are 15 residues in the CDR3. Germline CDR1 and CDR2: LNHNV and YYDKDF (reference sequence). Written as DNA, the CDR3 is TGTGCCATCTCTCAACTAGCGGGGGGCACAGATACGCAGTATTTT. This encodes CAISQLAGGTDTQYF.